This record looks at one T cell receptor (beta chain) sequence and its context. This CDR3 comprises 13 residues. The V end was cut by 5 bases, the J end by 4 bases, with 11 bases between. One entry per CDR3 protein, called by TCRdb with MiXCR from the 5' RACE reads. The data show about 520,000 distinct CDR3 sequences, 22% seen once. This sample is part of a study of identical twins. This sample also appeared in a second study, on T cells expressing NK-cell markers. From that study: Sorted CD3+CD56-NKG2C+, CD3+CD56+NKG2C- and CD3+CD56+NKG2C+ T cells were the source of the TCR beta repertoires.

The source of this sequence is a woman aged 18-29 years in good health. Sequences were obtained from CD4+ T cells sorted from blood. This sequence joins TRBV12-3 or TRBV12-4 and TRBJ1-2; D is unresolved. The DNA of the CDR3 is TGTGCCAGCAGTAGGAGCGGAACCTATGGCTACACCTTC. Encoded protein: CASSRSGTYGYTF.